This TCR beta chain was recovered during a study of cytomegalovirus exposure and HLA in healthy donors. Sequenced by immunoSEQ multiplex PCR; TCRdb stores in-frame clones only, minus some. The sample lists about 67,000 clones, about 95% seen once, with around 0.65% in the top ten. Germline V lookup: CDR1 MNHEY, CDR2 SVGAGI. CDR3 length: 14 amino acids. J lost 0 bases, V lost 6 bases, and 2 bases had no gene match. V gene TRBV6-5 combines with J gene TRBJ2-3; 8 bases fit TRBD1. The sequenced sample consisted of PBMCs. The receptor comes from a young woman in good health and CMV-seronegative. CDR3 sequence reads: CASSGQGSTDTQYF. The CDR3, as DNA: TGTGCCAGCAGCGGACAGGGAAGCACAGATACGCAGTATTTT.